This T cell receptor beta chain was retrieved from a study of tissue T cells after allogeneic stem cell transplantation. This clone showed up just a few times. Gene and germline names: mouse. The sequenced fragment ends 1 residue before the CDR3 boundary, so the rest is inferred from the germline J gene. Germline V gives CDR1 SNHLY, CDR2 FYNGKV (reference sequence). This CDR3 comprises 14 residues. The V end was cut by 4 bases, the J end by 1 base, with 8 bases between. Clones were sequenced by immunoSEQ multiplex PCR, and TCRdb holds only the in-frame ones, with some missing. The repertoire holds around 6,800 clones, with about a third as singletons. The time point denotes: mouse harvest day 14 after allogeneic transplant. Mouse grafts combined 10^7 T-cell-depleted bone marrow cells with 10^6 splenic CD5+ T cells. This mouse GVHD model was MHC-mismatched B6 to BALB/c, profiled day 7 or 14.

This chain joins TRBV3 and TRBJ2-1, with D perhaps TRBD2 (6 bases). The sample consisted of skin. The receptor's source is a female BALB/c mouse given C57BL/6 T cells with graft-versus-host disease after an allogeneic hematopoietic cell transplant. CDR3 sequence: CASSSGLNYAEQFF. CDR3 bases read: TGTGCCAGCAGCTCCGGACTGAACTATGCTGAGCAGTTC. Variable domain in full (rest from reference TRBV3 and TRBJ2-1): GPKVLQIPSHQIIDMGQMVTLNCDPVSNHLYFYWYKQILGQQMEFLVNFYNGKVMEKSKLFKDQFSVERPDGSYFTLKIQPTALEDSAVYFCASSSGLNYAEQFFGPGTRLTVL.